This entry lists 4 T cell receptor beta chains sequenced from one sample in a study of cytomegalovirus exposure and HLA in healthy donors. 13 Jbeta primers and 60 Vbeta primers were used for the PCR. The method was immunoSEQ multiplex PCR; TCRdb's version includes in-frame clones alone and lacks a portion of them. The sample records under 90,000 clones, around three quarters being singletons. Sequencing was done on a sample of PBMCs. These receptors came from a woman aged 40 to 50 in good health and CMV-seronegative.

The chain has TRBV18 and TRBJ1-4; a possible D gene is TRBD1 (6 bases). V dropped 4 bases and J dropped 8 bases, with 14 bases sitting between them. The CDR3 totals 14 residues. CDR1 KGHSH and CDR2 LQKENI come from the germline V gene. The CDR3, as DNA: TGTGCCAGCTCACTCAGGGGAATTGAAGAAAAACTGTTTTTT. This sequence encodes CASSLRGIEEKLFF.

The chain couples TRBV5-1 to TRBJ2-3; 9 nucleotides line up with TRBD1. This CDR3 is built from 15 residues. J lost 5 bases, V lost 4 bases, and 8 bases had no gene match. Germline V gene sequence: CDR1 SGHRS, CDR2 YFSETQ. The CDR3 loop is CASSAGQGGIDTQYF. The CDR3 DNA reads as TGCGCCAGCAGCGCGGGACAGGGTGGAATAGATACGCAGTATTTT.

This clone has only a few counts. V usage is TRBV5-1 and J usage is TRBJ2-1; possible D gene TRBD2, 6 bases. The CDR3 is 13 amino acids. Deletions cut 4 bases from V and 15 bases from J, with 20 bases between. Per the germline V gene, CDR1 is SGHRS and CDR2 is YFSETQ. As DNA, the CDR3 is TGCGCCAGCAGCCTACGGACTACCACGGATCTGTTCTTC. Protein: CASSLRTTTDLFF.

J is TRBJ1-2 and V is TRBV25-1; 7 nucleotides match TRBD1. The CDR3 has 14 amino acids. V dropped 7 bases and J dropped 2; count of bases not matched to a gene: 7. CDR1 is MGHDK and CDR2 is SYGVNS in the germline V gene. The CDR3 DNA is TGTGCCAGCAAACGGACAGGAGACAACTATGGCTACACCTTC. It codes for CASKRTGDNYGYTF.